This TCR beta chain was sequenced during a study of regulatory T cells in long-lasting Graves disease. This sample's time point: newly diagnosed GD, antithyroid drugs for less than 3 months. PBMC-derived RNA was used for the TCR library. Guidelines of the American Thyroid Association were used to diagnose Graves' disease. Staff drew about 10 milliliters of peripheral blood into EDTA tubes. iRepertoire HTBI primers and Arm-PCR of CDR3 regions built TCR beta libraries. A single record per CDR3 protein comes from TCRdb applying MiXCR to the multiplex PCR reads. The repertoire includes about 240,000 distinct CDR3 sequences, around 21% of them detected once, and more than 11% sits in the top ten. Concerning this clonotype itself: One junction end disagrees with the germline gene, perhaps due to a read error.

Per the germline V gene, CDR1 is LGHNA and CDR2 is YSLEER. There are 13 residues in the CDR3. The chain is built from TRBV4-3 and TRBJ2-1; D is tentatively TRBD1 or TRBD2 (5 bases each). The source is a female donor with Graves disease. The source was peripheral blood mononuclear cells (PBMCs), collected at new diagnosis, from a patient treated with antithyroid drugs. CDR3 loop: CVSSQGTASEQFF. The DNA for the CDR3 is TGCGTCAGCAGCCAAGGGACCGCAAGCGAGCAGTTCTTC.